This T cell receptor beta chain was found in a study of T-cell memory formation after mild COVID-19. Only a few counts were recorded for this clonotype. MiXCR, applied by TCRdb to the 5' RACE reads, yields one record per CDR3 protein. The sample has approximately 190,000 distinct CDR3 sequences, approximately 20% seen once. Germline CDR1 SGHRS, CDR2 YFSETQ. Trimming removed 4 bases at V and 3 bases at J, with 11 bases between. The CDR3 covers 13 residues. This rearrangement joins TRBV5-1 to TRBJ2-7, with D possibly TRBD1 on 6 matching bases. The sequence was obtained from an adult woman who had mild COVID-19 (a few samples of this study predate the infection). Cell type and time point are not known. Specimen: PBMCs or a T cell subset sorted from them (not recorded which). The DNA of the CDR3 is TGCGCCAGCAGCACAGTACAGGGCTACGAGCAGTACTTC. Its translation is CASSTVQGYEQYF. The full variable domain, with the rest looked up from reference TRBV5-1 and TRBJ2-7, is KAGVTQTPRYLIKTRGQQVTLSCSPISGHRSVSWYQQTPGQGLQFLFEYFSETQRNKGNFPGRFSGRQFSNSRSEMNVSTLELGDSALYLCASSTVQGYEQYFGPGTRLTVT.